These 19 T cell receptor beta chains were sequenced from one sample in a study of radiotherapy plus CTLA-4 blockade in lung cancer. Data came from immunoSEQ multiplex PCR; TCRdb stores just in-frame clones and leaves some out. The sample shows 120,000 or so clones, about 87% of them seen only once. The sample was peripheral blood, taken from a patient treated with radiotherapy plus ipilimumab. The receptors stem from a human donor with non-small cell lung cancer that progressed on radiotherapy plus ipilimumab.

The V and J genes are TRBV6-4 and TRBJ2-1; TRBD2 might be the D (6 bases). The germline CDR1 and CDR2 sequences are MRHNA and SNTAGT. The CDR3 covers 16 residues. Trimming removed 0 bases from V and 6 bases from J, with 15 bases in between. The DNA for the CDR3 is TGTGCCAGCAGTGACTCAGGAGGGCTGGGGTTCAATGAGCAGTTCTTC. Encoded protein: CASSDSGGLGFNEQFF.

V and J are TRBV27 and TRBJ2-1, with a weak D call TRBD2 (6 bases). CDR3 length equals 16 residues. V lost 3 bases and J 0 bases, leaving 12 bases between the germline ends. Germline loops: CDR1 MNHEY, CDR2 SMNVEV (reference sequence). In DNA form, the CDR3 reads TGTGCCAGCAGTTTGCTAGCCGGGAGCTCCTACAATGAGCAGTTCTTC. Translation gives CASSLLAGSSYNEQFF.

The rearrangement uses TRBV10-3 and TRBJ2-1, with 9 bases fitting TRBD1. After removal of 4 bases from V and 9 bases from J, the junction contained 1 base not matched to a gene. Germline V lookup: CDR1 ENHRY, CDR2 SYGVKD. This CDR3 comprises 12 residues. CDR3 nucleotide sequence: TGTGCCATCAGTGCGACAGGGGGTGAGCAGTTCTTC. Residues: CAISATGGEQFF.

The chain couples TRBV4-1 to TRBJ1-2; D is undetermined. V was cut by 0 bases and J by 7 bases, with 12 bases left in between. CDR3 size: 14 residues. Germline loops: CDR1 MGHRA, CDR2 YSYEKL. Here the CDR3 reads CASSQEVTAGGYTF. In DNA form, the CDR3 reads TGCGCCAGCAGCCAAGAAGTAACTGCCGGTGGCTACACCTTC.

The chain carries TRBV6-6 and TRBJ2-7; D remains unclear. The V end was cut by 6 bases, the J end by 0 bases, with 9 bases between. This CDR3 is 13 amino acids long. Looked up from germline, CDR1 is MNHNY and CDR2 is SVGAGI (reference sequence). The CDR3 DNA sequence: TGTGCCAGCAGCTTGGGTTCCTCCTACGAGCAGTACTTC. As protein: CASSLGSSYEQYF.

The gene calls are TRBV19 and TRBJ1-1; D is possibly TRBD1 (5 bases). The CDR3 is 12 amino acids. The V end was cut by 5 bases, the J end by 5 bases, with 9 bases between. Looked up from germline, CDR1 is LNHDA and CDR2 is SQIVND (reference sequence). In DNA, the CDR3 is TGTGCCAGTAGTGAGGAGGGGACTGAAGCTTTCTTT. Encoded protein: CASSEEGTEAFF.

This sequence joins TRBV5-1 and TRBJ2-2, with 7 nucleotides matching TRBD1. Germline V gene lookup returns CDR1 SGHRS and CDR2 YFSETQ. This CDR3 spans 15 amino acids. The junction had 4 bases not matched to a gene; V was cut back by 1 base and J by 4 bases. CDR3 bases: TGCGCCAGCAGCTTGCCCCCAGGGGGCACCGGGGAGCTGTTTTTT. It codes for CASSLPPGGTGELFF.

The CDR3 DNA reads TGCGCCAGCAGCTTGGGCAAGGGGAGCGAGCAGTACTTC. Its protein is CASSLGKGSEQYF. This rearrangement joins TRBV5-1 to TRBJ2-7; either TRBD1 or TRBD2 may supply D (5 bases each). V lost 0 bases to trimming and J lost 6 bases, with 10 bases between them. The CDR3 covers 13 residues. From germline, CDR1 is SGHRS and CDR2 YFSETQ.

This chain joins TRBV5-8 and TRBJ2-2; D is unclear. Trimming cost V 0 bases and J 4 bases, with 7 bases left between them. This CDR3 comprises 14 residues. Germline CDR1 reads SGHTS; CDR2 reads YDEGEE. CDR3 loop: CASSLGEITGELFF. The DNA of the CDR3 is TGTGCCAGCAGCTTGGGTGAGATCACCGGGGAGCTGTTTTTT.

The rearrangement joins TRBV10-1 to TRBJ2-2, with 9 nucleotides matching TRBD1. Germline CDR1 and CDR2: WNHNN and SYGVQD (reference sequence). The CDR3 totals 14 residues. The CDR3 sequence is CGRSGTGHTGELFF. CDR3 nucleotide sequence: TGCGGTCGGTCCGGGACAGGGCACACCGGGGAGCTGTTTTTT.

As for this clone: Other DNA sequences in the same sample also yield this CDR3. The J gene is TRBJ1-5, the V gene TRBV6-5; D not certain. This CDR3 has 13 amino acids. Germline V gene lookup returns CDR1 MNHEY and CDR2 SVGAGI. The V and J ends lost 0 bases and 5 bases respectively, with 5 bases between them. CDR3 loop: CASSYSRDQPQHF. CDR3 nucleotide sequence: TGTGCCAGCAGTTACTCGAGAGATCAGCCCCAGCATTTT.

V usage is TRBV18 and J usage is TRBJ1-1; D gene unclear. Trimming removed 1 base from V and 0 bases from J, with 18 bases in between. The CDR3 sequence is 18 residues long. Per the germline V gene, CDR1 is KGHSH and CDR2 is LQKENI. Written as DNA, the CDR3 is TGTGCCAGCTCACCACGGTCCCAGTCCCGGTCCATGAACACTGAAGCTTTCTTT. It codes for CASSPRSQSRSMNTEAFF.

The rearrangement links TRBV19 to TRBJ2-3; maybe TRBD1 (5 bases). Germline CDR1 reads LNHDA; CDR2 reads SQIVND (reference sequence). The ends were cut back, 2 bases at V and 2 bases at J, with 8 bases in the middle. This CDR3 region has 14 residues. CDR3 region: CASSIQGTTDTQYF. CDR3 sequence (DNA): TGTGCCAGTAGTATACAGGGCACCACAGATACGCAGTATTTT.

The chain joins TRBV2 to TRBJ2-2; 7 bases are shared with TRBD1. Unmatched junction bases numbered 6, after V lost 4 bases and J lost 7 bases. Germline V CDR1 and CDR2: SNHLY, FYNNEI. There are 14 residues in the CDR3. The CDR3 region is CASSVEGAGGELFF. The CDR3 nucleotides read TGTGCCAGCAGTGTTGAGGGGGCGGGCGGGGAGCTGTTTTTT.

The chain is built from TRBV5-1 and TRBJ1-1; 7 nucleotides line up with TRBD1. V shed 4 bases and J 1 base; nucleotides not matched to a gene: 4. Germline V gene data show CDR1 as SGHRS and CDR2 as YFSETQ. This CDR3 comprises 14 residues. The CDR3: CASSPGGANTEAFF. The CDR3 nucleotides are TGCGCCAGCAGCCCAGGGGGAGCGAACACTGAAGCTTTCTTT.

The chain employs TRBV6-1 and TRBJ2-1; D may correspond to TRBD1 or TRBD2 (6 bases each). Germline-derived CDR1 and CDR2 are MNHNS and SASEGT. V lost 6 bases and J 5 bases, leaving 17 bases between the germline ends. The CDR3 totals 15 residues. CDR3 nucleotide sequence: TGTGCCAGCAGCCACAGGGAGGTTTCCAACAATGAGCAGTTCTTC. It yields the protein CASSHREVSNNEQFF.

This chain connects TRBV5-1 to TRBJ2-1; 12 bases align to TRBD2. Losses at the gene ends were 5 bases for V and 4 bases for J; bases not matched to a gene: 13. The CDR3 contains 18 residues. The germline CDR1 and CDR2 sequences are SGHRS and YFSETQ. The DNA of the CDR3 is TGCGCCAGCAGAACGGGACTAGCGGGTCGCGAACTATACAATGAGCAGTTCTTC. Amino acid sequence: CASRTGLAGRELYNEQFF. Complete variable domain (other parts from reference TRBV5-1 and TRBJ2-1): KAGVTQTPRYLIKTRGQQVTLSCSPISGHRSVSWYQQTPGQGLQFLFEYFSETQRNKGNFPGRFSGRQFSNSRSEMNVSTLELGDSALYLCASRTGLAGRELYNEQFFGPGTRLTVL.

V is TRBV15 and J is TRBJ2-5, with unresolved D. V was trimmed by 0 bases and J by 1 base, leaving 12 bases between them. CDR3 length: 16 residues. Looked up from germline, CDR1 is LNHNV and CDR2 is YYDKDF (reference sequence). CDR3 amino acids: CATSRDNTNLQETQYF. The DNA of the CDR3 is TGTGCCACCAGCAGAGATAATACTAATCTCCAAGAGACCCAGTACTTC.

This chain connects TRBV18 to TRBJ2-1; 10 nucleotides match TRBD2. CDR1 is KGHSH, CDR2 LQKENI, per germline. There are 17 residues in the CDR3. V gave up 6 bases and J gave up 0 bases; unmatched junction bases: 8. This chain's CDR3 is CASSEWTSGSSYNEQFF. The CDR3, as DNA: TGTGCCAGCTCGGAATGGACTAGCGGAAGCTCCTACAATGAGCAGTTCTTC.